The T cell receptor beta chain under discussion was sequenced for a study of beta chain features in type 1 diabetes. The study, taken as a whole, reports: Insertion counts at VDJ junctions were lower in type 1 diabetes patients, who also showed more deletions there. For Type 1 diabetes patients, all four CD4+ subsets carried TCRB CDR3s that were moderately but significantly shorter.

In germline, CDR1 is MDHEN, CDR2 SYDVKM. V shed 2 bases and J 10 bases; nucleotides not matched to a gene: 7. This CDR3 comprises 14 residues. Sorted cells reached over 95% purity in every population. The whole isolated RNA underwent reverse transcription, so sequencing captured expressed TCRB transcripts. Assay used: immunoSEQ multiplex PCR; TCRdb lists only in-frame clones, some missing. Among about 710,000 clones listed, 11% to 15% were seen once. There are a few counts of this clone. The antigen remains unidentified. The J gene is TRBJ1-4, the V gene TRBV28, with 7 bases fitting TRBD1. The specimen sequenced was naive CD4+ T cells from blood. The sequence was collected from a man aged 18-30 years with type 1 diabetes. The CDR3 DNA reads TGTGCCAGCAGTTTAGGACAGGCAAGAGGAAAACTGTTTTTT. Amino acids: CASSLGQARGKLFF.